This entry concerns a single T cell receptor (beta chain). Its antigen is still unknown. Base quality data are lacking; no much larger clone is found one base away. This sample is drawn from a study of cytomegalovirus exposure and HLA in healthy donors (dated by TCRdb to the late 2010s). Study-level background: A later analysis indicated that the roughly 120 validation repertoires were generated on the platform also employed for the approximately 700 repertoires of the first cohort. The study aimed to test whether signatures of past pathogen exposure could be identified by cataloging public T cell receptors. Besides the first cohort of 666 subjects, a separate validation cohort made up of 120 different subjects was used. The study combined high-throughput TCR immunosequencing, statistical association of individual TCRs with disease status, and machine learning to predict cytomegalovirus infection status.

The donors were included in the validation cohort of approximately 120 subjects, a group kept apart from the approximately 670-subject first cohort. Reading from cysteine to phenylalanine, the CDR3 counts 11 amino acids. The CDR3 DNA has 33 bases and is translated from base 1. V is cut back by 9 bases and J by 10 bases, with 5 bases in the junction unmatched. From a lookup of the germline V gene, CDR1 and CDR2 are SNHLY and FYNNEI. The method behind the library was the immunoSEQ multiplex PCR assay. As for how the authors treated the data: To diagnose cytomegalovirus status from the catalog of TCR beta chain sequences, a statistical classification framework was built. Drawn from immuneACCESS, this table holds only the in-frame rearrangements with V and J called that TCRdb kept. Clones are partly lost; checked studies trace under half to an unresolved V gene and leave the rest unexplained. Clonal size and the V and J genes are those of that table, whereas D and trimming came from the DNA. Counted in this sample were fewer than 250,000 clones; around nine tenths of them appeared once. The top ten hold about 3% of the sample.

General findings and caveats noted by the study authors: A later analysis found that TCRs clustered in the first cohort also tended to co-occur in the roughly 120 validation repertoires, with approximately 95% of cluster scores above 0. In the study, approximately 160 TCR beta chains were listed as associated with cytomegalovirus. According to the authors, the approach could potentially be generalized to other disease states and immunological phenotypes. Most TCR sequences were seen in very few donors, while some public TCRs were found in many individuals. All 120 or so repertoires were used to score co-occurrence in the validation cohort in a later analysis, because that analysis had no HLA typing for the cohort. In vitro tests confirmed that a few of the cytomegalovirus-associated TCR beta chains recognize cytomegalovirus antigens. The classifier was reported to diagnose cytomegalovirus status with high specificity and sensitivity in both the original cohort and the validation cohort.

The receptor chain draws on TRBV2 and TRBJ2-5; 10 bases in the junction line up with TRBD2. This TCR derives from a man in his late teens or twenties in good health and CMV-seronegative. The sequenced sample consisted of PBMCs. The CDR3 sequence is CASRTSGVQYF. At the DNA level, the sequence is TGTGCCAGTAGAACTAGCGGGGTCCAGTACTTC. Reference TRBV2 and TRBJ2-5 proteins supply the regions before and after the CDR3; the full variable domain is: EPEVTQTPSHQVTQMGQEVILRCVPISNHLYFYWYRQILGQKVEFLVSFYNNEISEKSEIFDDQFSVERPDGSNFTLKIRSTKLEDSAMYFCASRTSGVQYFGPGTRLLVL.